The present T cell receptor (beta chain) was sequenced within a study of blood T cell repertoires in COVID-19. Study context: The cDNA or gDNA used as material had been derived from T cells, B-cell-depleted T cells, or PBMCs.

Only a few counts were recorded for this clone. The study drew participants aged 18 to 89 years from about two dozen US areas. Researchers sorted participants into cohorts using their self-reported clinical history. Using immunoSEQ multiplex PCR, the repertoire was profiled, and TCRdb retains in-frame clones only, with some absent. The data show about 190,000 clones, with 78% seen just once and roughly 17% held by the top ten. The source of this sequence is a woman in her forties or fifties who had recovered from COVID-19. Sequencing input: PBMCs or T cells enriched from blood (not recorded which).

In DNA, the CDR3 is TGTGCCACCAGTGATTTTAACACCCCAGCGGGTGGCTACACCTTC. It codes for CATSDFNTPAGGYTF. The chain links TRBV24-1 to TRBJ1-2; D gene uncertain. Trimming left V 1 base short and J 7 bases short, with 15 bases between. This CDR3 contains 15 residues. Germline CDR1 and CDR2: KGHDR and SFDVKD.